This is a list of T cell receptor beta chains from one sample in a study of blood T cell repertoires in COVID-19. Sequenced by immunoSEQ multiplex PCR; TCRdb stores in-frame clones only, minus some. The profile shows 80,000 or so clones, 91% of them singletons. Sequences were obtained from peripheral blood. The receptors were gathered from a woman aged 45-65 years in a cohort sampled during active COVID-19. Both conserved end residues are part of each CDR3. D genes are given only for firm matches. Where a row states a size, it is once, few, many or the class of an expanded clone; other rows omit it.

V,D,J,size,DNA,CDR3
TRBV7-9,NA,TRBJ2-1,NA,TGTGCCAGCAGCTTATTTGGCTATATTCCAGGCGAGCAGTTCTTC,CASSLFGYIPGEQFF
TRBV7-7,NA,TRBJ1-4,NA,TGTGCTAGCAGCTCCTCCACAGGGAGCTTTAATGAAAAACTGTTTTTT,CASSSSTGSFNEKLFF
TRBV7-2,NA,TRBJ2-1,NA,TGTGCCAGCAGCTTAGCTAGCTCTAGTTACAATGAGCAGTTCTTC,CASSLASSSYNEQFF
TRBV6-5,NA,TRBJ1-6,NA,TGTGCCAGCAGCTTACAGGGTGCCCTCCACTTT,CASSLQGALHF
TRBV12-5,NA,TRBJ1-1,once,TGTGCTAGTGGTAATCCCGGGAGGGTCGGTGAAGCTTTCTTT,CASGNPGRVGEAFF
TRBV18,NA,TRBJ1-1,NA,TGTGCCAGCTCACTTCTTCTGAACACTGAAGCTTTCTTT,CASSLLLNTEAFF
TRBV5-1,NA,TRBJ2-6,NA,TGCGCCAGCAGCGTACAGGCTTCTGGGGCCAACGTCCTGACTTTC,CASSVQASGANVLTF
TRBV3-1/TRBV3-2,TRBD2,TRBJ2-5,once,TGTGCCAGCAGCCAAGTACTAGCGGGAGGGCCGCAGCAAGAGACCCAGTACTTC,CASSQVLAGGPQQETQYF
TRBV6-5,TRBD1,TRBJ1-1,NA,TGTGCCAGCAGTTACTCGGGACAGGGGATCTCTGAAGCTTTCTTT,CASSYSGQGISEAFF
TRBV25-1,TRBD1,TRBJ1-6,NA,TGTGCCAGCAGTGAATCAAAACAGGGGAGTTCACCCCTCCACTTT,CASSESKQGSSPLHF
TRBV13,TRBD2,TRBJ2-7,few,TGTGCCAGCAGCGCTTCTAGCGGCTACGAGCAGTACTTC,CASSASSGYEQYF
TRBV27,TRBD1,TRBJ1-3,NA,TGTGCCAGCAGACCACCCTTCGGACAGGGCCGAAACACCATATATTTT,CASRPPFGQGRNTIYF
TRBV9,NA,TRBJ1-3,NA,TGTGCCAGCAGCGTAGCCTCGGCAGGGACTGGAAACACCATATATTTT,CASSVASAGTGNTIYF
TRBV9,NA,TRBJ2-1,NA,TGTGCCAGCAGCCCCTCCTTTGGAGGTCCCTCCTACAATGAGCAGTTCTTC,CASSPSFGGPSYNEQFF
TRBV5-1,NA,TRBJ2-7,NA,TGCGCCAGCAGCGGGGGGACAGTGGCCTACGAGCAGTACTTC,CASSGGTVAYEQYF
TRBV28,NA,TRBJ1-2,NA,TGTGCCAGCAGTTCACCGTCCGAAGGGGGTAACTATGGCTACACCTTC,CASSSPSEGGNYGYTF
TRBV28,NA,TRBJ1-4,NA,TGTGCCAGCATAGATCAACAGCTGAATGAAAAACTGTTTTTT,CASIDQQLNEKLFF
TRBV6-5,NA,TRBJ2-2,NA,TGTGCCAGCAGTTCAACGGTTAACACCGGGGAGCTGTTTTTT,CASSSTVNTGELFF
TRBV6-6,NA,TRBJ2-7,NA,TGTGCCAGCAGTGCGGGACTCTCGAGATCCTACGAGCAGTACTTC,CASSAGLSRSYEQYF
TRBV5-6,NA,TRBJ1-2,once,TGTGCCAGCAGTCTCCGTTGGGGCGGCTACACCTTC,CASSLRWGGYTF
TRBV19,NA,TRBJ1-2,NA,TGTGCCAGTAGTCAGACATTCAACTATGGCTACACCTTC,CASSQTFNYGYTF
TRBV20-1,TRBD2,TRBJ2-7,NA,TGCAGTGCTAGTGACCAAATAGCGGGAGTTTTCGAGCAGTACTTC,CSASDQIAGVFEQYF
TRBV7-9,TRBD1,TRBJ2-3,NA,TGTGCCAGCAGCTTACAGGGTGCAGGGGGCGCAGATACGCAGTATTTT,CASSLQGAGGADTQYF
TRBV9,TRBD2,TRBJ2-1,NA,TGTGCCTCTACAATAGCGGGGGGGCCAATATATGAGCAGTTCTTC,CASTIAGGPIYEQFF
TRBV30,TRBD1,TRBJ1-4,NA,TGTGCCTGGAGTACGGGACAGGGGATCACTAATGAAAAACTGTTTTTT,CAWSTGQGITNEKLFF
TRBV19,NA,TRBJ1-6,NA,TGTGCCAGTAGTATGGCCCAGGGGCCTTCACCCCTCCACTTT,CASSMAQGPSPLHF
TRBV27,NA,TRBJ1-5,NA,TGTGCCAGCACCGGGGGTAGGGAGTATAGCAATCAGCCCCAGCATTTT,CASTGGREYSNQPQHF
TRBV11-3,NA,TRBJ2-7,NA,TGTGCCAGCAGCCGCTCCTACGAGCAGTACTTC,CASSRSYEQYF
TRBV2,NA,TRBJ2-7,NA,TGTGCCAGCAGTGAAGGTAGCGGCACCTACGAGCAGTACTTC,CASSEGSGTYEQYF
TRBV3-1/TRBV3-2,NA,TRBJ2-5,NA,TGTGCCACCGACTCAGCTGGGGCGGAGACCCAGTACTTC,CATDSAGAETQYF
TRBV2,TRBD1,TRBJ2-7,NA,TGTGCCAGCAGAGGGACAGGGAGGCACGAGCAGTACTTC,CASRGTGRHEQYF